This TCR beta chain was identified in a study of cytomegalovirus exposure and HLA in healthy donors. It was with 60 Vbeta and 13 Jbeta primers that the PCR ran. Using immunoSEQ multiplex PCR, the repertoire was profiled, and TCRdb retains in-frame clones only, with some absent. The sample contains about 98,000 clones, about two thirds of which appear only once. Germline CDR1 is KGHSH and CDR2 is LQKENI. With V trimmed by 5 bases and J by 4 bases, 4 bases remained unmatched. This CDR3 comprises 13 residues. Of note for this clone: Its antigen is unidentified.

Study-wide results and limits: Earlier analysis found most TCR beta V segments productive about 87% or about 30% of the time.

The sequenced sample was PBMCs. The chain carries TRBV18 and TRBJ1-1; 7 bases line up with TRBD1. The clonotype originates from a man aged 50-59 years in good health and CMV-seronegative. CDR3 DNA sequence: TGTGCCAGCTCAACCGGGACAGTCACTGAAGCTTTCTTT. Encoded protein: CASSTGTVTEAFF.